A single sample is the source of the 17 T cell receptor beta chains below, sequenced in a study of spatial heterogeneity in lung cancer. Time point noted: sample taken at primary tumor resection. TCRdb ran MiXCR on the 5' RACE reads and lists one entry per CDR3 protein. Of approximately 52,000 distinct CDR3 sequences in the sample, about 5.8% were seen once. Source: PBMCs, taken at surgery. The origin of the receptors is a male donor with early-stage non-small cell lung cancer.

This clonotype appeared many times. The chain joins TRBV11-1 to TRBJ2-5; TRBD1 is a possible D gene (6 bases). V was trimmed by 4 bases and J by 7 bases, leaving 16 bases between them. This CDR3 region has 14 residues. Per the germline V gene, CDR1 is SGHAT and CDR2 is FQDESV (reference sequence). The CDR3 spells CASSSPGEKVTQYF. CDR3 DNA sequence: TGTGCCAGCAGCTCCCCAGGGGAAAAGGTGACCCAGTACTTC.

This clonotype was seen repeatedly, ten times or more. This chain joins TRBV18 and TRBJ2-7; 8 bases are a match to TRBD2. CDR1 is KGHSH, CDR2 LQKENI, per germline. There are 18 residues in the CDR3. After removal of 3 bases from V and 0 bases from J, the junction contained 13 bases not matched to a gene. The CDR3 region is CASSPRGLAGPSSYEQYF. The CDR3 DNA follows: TGTGCCAGCTCACCCCGGGGTCTAGCGGGTCCGAGCTCCTACGAGCAGTACTTC.

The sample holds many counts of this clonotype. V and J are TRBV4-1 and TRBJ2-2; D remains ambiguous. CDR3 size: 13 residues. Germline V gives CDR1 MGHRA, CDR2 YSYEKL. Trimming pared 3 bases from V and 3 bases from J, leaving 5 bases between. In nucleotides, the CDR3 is TGCGCCAGCAGCCAGGTGCACACCGGGGAGCTGTTTTTT. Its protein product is CASSQVHTGELFF.

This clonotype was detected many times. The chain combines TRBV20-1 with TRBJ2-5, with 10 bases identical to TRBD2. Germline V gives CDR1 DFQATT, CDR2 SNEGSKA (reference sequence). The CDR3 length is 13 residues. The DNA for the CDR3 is TGCAGCACTAGCGGGGAGTACCAAGAGACCCAGTACTTC. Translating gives CSTSGEYQETQYF.

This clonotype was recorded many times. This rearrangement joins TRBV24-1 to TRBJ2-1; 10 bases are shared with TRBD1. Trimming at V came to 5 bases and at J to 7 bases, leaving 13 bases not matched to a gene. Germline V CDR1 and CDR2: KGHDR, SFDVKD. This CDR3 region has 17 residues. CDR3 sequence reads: CATSGSPGQGTWNEQFF. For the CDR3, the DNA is TGTGCCACCAGTGGATCTCCGGGACAGGGGACTTGGAATGAGCAGTTCTTC.

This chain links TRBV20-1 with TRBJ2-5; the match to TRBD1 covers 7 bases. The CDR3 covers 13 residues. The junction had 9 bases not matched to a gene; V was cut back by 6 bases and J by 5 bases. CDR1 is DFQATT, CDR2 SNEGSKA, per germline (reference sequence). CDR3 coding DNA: TGCAGTGCCACGACAGGGTGGGGGGAGACCCAGTACTTC. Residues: CSATTGWGETQYF.

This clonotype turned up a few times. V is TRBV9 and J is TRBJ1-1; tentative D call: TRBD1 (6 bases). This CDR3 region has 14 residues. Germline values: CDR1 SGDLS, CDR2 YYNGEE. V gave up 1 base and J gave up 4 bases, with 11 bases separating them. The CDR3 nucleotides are TGTGCCAGCAGCGTACAGGGGAGGGGCACTGAAGCTTTCTTT. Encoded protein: CASSVQGRGTEAFF.

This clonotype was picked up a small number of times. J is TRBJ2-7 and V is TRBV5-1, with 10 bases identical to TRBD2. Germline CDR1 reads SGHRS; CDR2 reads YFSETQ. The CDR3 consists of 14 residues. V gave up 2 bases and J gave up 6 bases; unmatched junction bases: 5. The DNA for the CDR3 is TGCGCCAGCAGCTTTGGACTAGCGGAGGTCGAGCAGTACTTC. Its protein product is CASSFGLAEVEQYF.

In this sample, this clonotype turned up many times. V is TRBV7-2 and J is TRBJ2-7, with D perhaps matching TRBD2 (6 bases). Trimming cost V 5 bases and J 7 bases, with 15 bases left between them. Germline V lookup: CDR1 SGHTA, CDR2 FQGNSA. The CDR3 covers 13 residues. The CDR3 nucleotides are TGTGCCAGCAGCCGAGCGGGCGGCTTTGAGCAGTACTTC. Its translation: CASSRAGGFEQYF. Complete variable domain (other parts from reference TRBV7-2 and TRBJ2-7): GAGVSQSPSNKVTEKGKDVELRCDPISGHTALYWYRQSLGQGLEFLIYFQGNSAPDKSGLPSDRFSAERTGGSVSTLTIQRTQQEDSAVYLCASSRAGGFEQYFGPGTRLTVT.

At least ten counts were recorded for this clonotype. DNA of the CDR3: TGCAGTGCTGCGACTAGCGGGCGGTACGAGCAGTACTTC. Encoded protein: CSAATSGRYEQYF. This rearrangement joins TRBV20-1 to TRBJ2-7; TRBD2 agrees at 10 bases. This CDR3 contains 13 residues. Looked up from germline, CDR1 is DFQATT and CDR2 is SNEGSKA (reference sequence). With V trimmed by 5 bases and J by 4 bases, 5 bases remained unmatched.

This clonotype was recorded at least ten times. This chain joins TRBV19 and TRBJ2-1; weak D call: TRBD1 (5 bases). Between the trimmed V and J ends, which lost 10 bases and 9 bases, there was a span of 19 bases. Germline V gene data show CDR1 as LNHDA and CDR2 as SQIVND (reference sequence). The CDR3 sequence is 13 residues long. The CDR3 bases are TGTGCCACCCCAAGAATGGGGCCGCGTGAGCAGTTCTTC. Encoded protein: CATPRMGPREQFF.

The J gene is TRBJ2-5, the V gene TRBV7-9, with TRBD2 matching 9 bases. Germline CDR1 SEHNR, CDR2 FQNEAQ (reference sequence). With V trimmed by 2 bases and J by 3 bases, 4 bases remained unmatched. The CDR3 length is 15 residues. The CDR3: CASSLPLAGKETQYF. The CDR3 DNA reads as TGTGCCAGCAGCTTACCCCTAGCGGGAAAAGAGACCCAGTACTTC.

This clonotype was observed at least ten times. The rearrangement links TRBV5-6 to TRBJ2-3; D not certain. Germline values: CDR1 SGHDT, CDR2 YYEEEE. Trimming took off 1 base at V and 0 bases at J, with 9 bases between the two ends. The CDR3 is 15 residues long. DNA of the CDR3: TGTGCCAGCAGCTTGCGTTGGGGTAGCACAGATACGCAGTATTTT. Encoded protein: CASSLRWGSTDTQYF.

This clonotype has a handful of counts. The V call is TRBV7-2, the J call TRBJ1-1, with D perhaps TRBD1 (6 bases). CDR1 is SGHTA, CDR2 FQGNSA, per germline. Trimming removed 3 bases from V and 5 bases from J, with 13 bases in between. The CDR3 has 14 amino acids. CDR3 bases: TGTGCCAGCAGCTTGTCACAGGGATGGACTGAAGCTTTCTTT. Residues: CASSLSQGWTEAFF.

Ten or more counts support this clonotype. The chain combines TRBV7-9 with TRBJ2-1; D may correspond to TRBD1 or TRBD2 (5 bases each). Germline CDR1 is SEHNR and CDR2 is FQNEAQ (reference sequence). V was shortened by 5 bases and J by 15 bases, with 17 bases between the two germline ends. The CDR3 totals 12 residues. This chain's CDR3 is CASSLKGQGRFF. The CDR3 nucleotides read TGTGCCAGCAGCCTGAAGGGGCAGGGACGGTTCTTC.

CDR3 sequence (DNA): TGTGCCAGCAGCTTAGCAGGGACAGGGCTGGGTACAGATACGCAGTATTTT. Its protein product is CASSLAGTGLGTDTQYF. The V gene is TRBV7-6, the J gene TRBJ2-3; 9 nucleotides match TRBD1. This CDR3 comprises 17 residues. V was pared by 0 bases and J by 3 bases, with 7 bases of the junction left unmatched. Germline V gene sequence: CDR1 SGHVS, CDR2 FNYEAQ.

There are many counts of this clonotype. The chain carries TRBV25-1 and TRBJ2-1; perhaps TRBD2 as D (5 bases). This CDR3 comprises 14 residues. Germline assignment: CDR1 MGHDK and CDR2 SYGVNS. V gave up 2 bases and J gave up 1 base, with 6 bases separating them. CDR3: CASSETGSYNEQFF. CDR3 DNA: TGTGCCAGCAGTGAAACGGGGTCCTACAATGAGCAGTTCTTC. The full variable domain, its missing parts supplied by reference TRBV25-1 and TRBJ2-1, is EADIYQTPRYLVIGTGKKITLECSQTMGHDKMYWYQQDPGMELHLIHYSYGVNSTEKGDLSSESTVSRIRTEHFPLTLESARPSHTSQYLCASSETGSYNEQFFGPGTRLTVL.